These T cell receptor beta chains were read from a single sample in a study of CD8+ T cells in alopecia areata. Assay used: immunoSEQ multiplex PCR; TCRdb lists only in-frame clones, some missing. In the table there are about 200,000 clones, 58% of which are singletons. The sample was CD4+ T cells sorted from blood, taken at week 24, from a patient treated with tofacitinib. These receptors were obtained from a human donor with alopecia areata. CDR3s include the opening cysteine and the closing phenylalanine or tryptophan. D genes are given only for firm matches. Clone size is given for some rows only: seen once, a few or many times, or a class if the clone is expanded.

>TRBV7-9|TRBJ2-2|.|.
CASSLGGRGELFF
TGTGCCAGCAGCTTGGGTGGACGCGGGGAGCTGTTTTTT
>TRBV10-3|TRBJ1-2|.|.
CAINQGLHGYTF
TGTGCCATCAATCAGGGCCTACATGGCTACACCTTC
>TRBV5-1|TRBJ1-5|.|.
CASSLEGGRNQPQHF
TGCGCCAGCAGCTTGGAAGGGGGACGGAATCAGCCCCAGCATTTT
>TRBV5-6|TRBJ1-1|few|.
CASSFFGPMNTEAFF
TGTGCCAGCAGCTTCTTCGGCCCGATGAACACTGAAGCTTTCTTT
>TRBV29-1|TRBJ1-1|.|.
CSVEVFTEAFF
TGCAGCGTTGAAGTATTCACTGAAGCTTTCTTT
>TRBV27|TRBJ1-5|.|.
CASSVRGSEGQPQHF
TGTGCCAGCAGTGTTCGTGGAAGCGAAGGTCAGCCCCAGCATTTT
>TRBV7-3|TRBJ1-1|.|.
CAGSRTGLAEAFF
TGTGCCGGCAGCCGTACAGGGTTGGCTGAAGCTTTCTTT
>TRBV9|TRBJ2-1|.|TRBD2
CASSVELAGAWGTVEQFF
TGTGCCAGCAGCGTAGAACTAGCGGGGGCCTGGGGGACTGTTGAGCAGTTCTTC
>TRBV14|TRBJ1-2|.|.
CASSQVANYGYTF
TGTGCCAGCAGCCAAGTGGCGAACTATGGCTACACCTTC
>TRBV28|TRBJ2-1|.|TRBD2
CASRSGTTYNEQFF
TGTGCCAGCAGGTCCGGGACTACCTACAATGAGCAGTTCTTC
>TRBV7-3|TRBJ2-5|.|.
CASSLTGTAGETQYF
TGTGCCAGCAGCCTAACCGGGACTGCGGGAGAGACCCAGTACTTC
>TRBV25-1|TRBJ1-6|.|.
CASSGGGTVVSPLHF
TGTGCCAGCAGTGGGGGGGGGACCGTGGTGTCACCCCTCCACTTT
>TRBV7-2|TRBJ1-4|many|TRBD1
CASSPGGAREKLFF
TGTGCCAGCAGCCCAGGGGGGGCGCGCGAAAAACTGTTTTTT
>TRBV19|TRBJ2-6|.|TRBD1
CASSTLRLTGSRAGANVLTF
TGTGCCAGTAGTACCCTACGGCTGACAGGGTCGCGTGCTGGGGCCAACGTCCTGACTTTC
>TRBV7-2|TRBJ2-5|.|.
CASSPTPGGTQYF
TGTGCCAGCAGTCCGACTCCCGGGGGGACCCAGTACTTC
>TRBV7-2|TRBJ2-1|.|.
CASSLAGDNEQFF
TGTGCCAGCAGCTTAGCGGGGGACAATGAGCAGTTCTTC
>TRBV15|TRBJ2-3|few|TRBD2
CATSRGVASGRTDTQYF
TGTGCCACCAGCAGAGGGGTGGCTAGCGGGAGAACAGATACGCAGTATTTT
>TRBV5-4|TRBJ1-5|.|.
CASSTGTGRNQPQHF
TGTGCCAGCAGTACAGGAACAGGGCGCAATCAGCCCCAGCATTTT
>TRBV5-1|TRBJ2-2|.|TRBD1
CASSEWTGIGELFF
TGCGCCAGCAGCGAGTGGACAGGGATCGGGGAGCTGTTTTTT
>TRBV14|TRBJ2-5|few|.
CASSQLEGGETQYF
TGTGCCAGCAGCCAACTAGAAGGAGGAGAGACCCAGTACTTC
>TRBV7-2|TRBJ2-5|.|.
CASSTNQGTIQETQYF
TGTGCCAGCAGCACGAATCAGGGGACGATACAAGAGACCCAGTACTTC
>TRBV7-9|TRBJ2-5|few|.
CASSLLETQYF
TGTGCCAGCAGCTTACTGGAGACCCAGTACTTC
>TRBV2|TRBJ2-2|once|.
CASTPGTQDTGELFF
TGTGCCAGCACCCCCGGGACTCAGGACACCGGGGAGCTGTTTTTT
>TRBV5-1|TRBJ2-2|.|.
CASRRMGGTITGELFF
TGCGCCAGCAGGAGGATGGGGGGAACCATCACCGGGGAGCTGTTTTTT
>TRBV29-1|TRBJ1-2|.|.
CSVAQHNGYTF
TGCAGCGTTGCGCAACACAATGGCTACACCTTC
>TRBV30|TRBJ1-4|.|.
CAWSPGQVNEKLFF
TGTGCCTGGAGTCCGGGACAAGTGAATGAAAAACTGTTTTTT
>TRBV10-3|TRBJ2-1|.|.
CAISGARNEQFF
TGTGCCATCAGTGGGGCAAGGAATGAGCAGTTCTTC
>TRBV7-2|TRBJ2-5|.|.
CASSLVQPSSQYF
TGTGCCAGCAGCTTAGTGCAGCCTAGTTCCCAGTACTTC
>TRBV11-1|TRBJ2-7|.|TRBD2
CASSLSSGGNVRYEQYF
TGTGCCAGCAGCTTATCCAGCGGGGGGAATGTACGGTACGAGCAGTACTTC
>TRBV18|TRBJ2-7|once|.
CASSPRDPYEQYF
TGTGCCAGCTCACCGCGGGACCCCTACGAGCAGTACTTC
>TRBV20-1|TRBJ2-3|.|.
CSAPWVDTQYF
TGCAGTGCCCCCTGGGTAGATACGCAGTATTTT
>TRBV6-6|TRBJ2-2|.|TRBD1
CASSRTGANTGELFF
TGTGCCAGCAGCCGGACAGGGGCGAACACCGGGGAGCTGTTTTTT
>TRBV5-1|TRBJ1-3|.|.
CASSINRNSGNTIYF
TGCGCCAGCAGCATCAACAGGAACTCTGGAAACACCATATATTTT
>TRBV10-3|TRBJ2-3|.|TRBD2
CAISEATSGGAEDTQYF
TGTGCCATCAGTGAGGCGACTAGCGGGGGGGCAGAGGATACGCAGTATTTT
>TRBV19|TRBJ2-1|few|.
CASSIGGTPGEQFF
TGTGCCAGTAGTATAGGTGGGACTCCGGGGGAGCAGTTCTTC
>TRBV5-1|TRBJ2-7|.|TRBD1
CASSSGTVTYEQYF
TGCGCCAGCAGCTCCGGGACAGTAACCTACGAGCAGTACTTC
>TRBV2|TRBJ2-3|.|TRBD2
CASAGTRPGDTQYF
TGTGCCAGTGCCGGGACTAGGCCTGGGGATACGCAGTATTTT
>TRBV7-3|TRBJ2-1|few|TRBD2
CASSFSGGAYNEQFF
TGTGCCAGCAGCTTCAGCGGGGGGGCCTACAATGAGCAGTTCTTC
>TRBV2|TRBJ2-2|.|.
CASSEGGVGELFF
TGTGCCAGCAGTGAGGGGGGAGTCGGGGAGCTGTTTTTT
>TRBV19|TRBJ2-1|.|TRBD2
CASSILAGTRNEQFF
TGTGCCAGTAGTATTCTAGCGGGGACGCGGAATGAGCAGTTCTTC
>TRBV4-1|TRBJ2-5|.|TRBD2
CASSLTSGETQYF
TGCGCCAGCAGCCTCACTAGCGGGGAGACCCAGTACTTC
>TRBV19|TRBJ2-3|.|.
CASSLGLGRSTDTQYF
TGTGCCAGTAGTTTGGGACTCGGCCGTAGCACAGATACGCAGTATTTT
>TRBV4-3|TRBJ2-5|.|TRBD2
CASSQEKASGEGWRQETQYF
TGCGCCAGCAGCCAAGAAAAAGCTAGCGGGGAGGGATGGCGGCAAGAGACCCAGTACTTC
>TRBV5-1|TRBJ1-1|.|.
CASSLEAASYTEAFF
TGCGCCAGCAGCTTGGAGGCAGCTAGCTACACTGAAGCTTTCTTT
>TRBV27|TRBJ2-7|.|.
CASSSLTGYEQYF
TGTGCCAGCAGTTCTCTGACGGGCTACGAGCAGTACTTC
>TRBV30|TRBJ1-2|.|.
CACLSLNYGYTF
TGTGCCTGCCTCAGCCTTAACTATGGCTACACCTTC
>TRBV27|TRBJ1-2|.|.
CASSFTRTDGYTF
TGTGCCAGCAGTTTCACACGGACTGATGGCTACACCTTC
>TRBV4-3|TRBJ2-3|.|.
CASSQEVRRHTDTQYF
TGCGCCAGCAGCCAAGAAGTCAGGAGGCACACAGATACGCAGTATTTT
>TRBV25-1|TRBJ2-3|.|.
CASTKQGGTDTQYF
TGTGCCAGCACAAAACAGGGCGGTACAGATACGCAGTATTTT
>TRBV4-2|TRBJ1-3|few|.
CASSQGEGLSNTIYF
TGTGCCAGCAGCCAAGGGGAGGGCCTCTCGAACACCATATATTTT
>TRBV5-6|TRBJ2-3|once|TRBD2
CASSLTSGGTTDTQYF
TGTGCCAGCAGCTTGACTAGCGGGGGGACCACAGATACGCAGTATTTT
>TRBV7-9|TRBJ2-7|.|.
CASSSPLAHEQYF
TGTGCCAGCAGCTCCCCACTAGCCCACGAGCAGTACTTC
>TRBV29-1|TRBJ2-7|.|TRBD1
CSYGTETYEQYF
TGCAGCTACGGGACAGAGACCTACGAGCAGTACTTC
>TRBV9|TRBJ1-5|.|.
CASSLGGADQPQHF
TGTGCCAGCAGCCTGGGCGGGGCCGATCAGCCCCAGCATTTT
>TRBV4-1|TRBJ1-5|.|.
CASSQFGGLKGPQHF
TGCGCCAGCAGCCAATTTGGCGGACTGAAGGGGCCCCAGCATTTT
>TRBV29-1|TRBJ1-2|.|TRBD1
CSVGTGTYGYTF
TGCAGCGTTGGGACAGGGACCTATGGCTACACCTTC
>TRBV2|TRBJ2-1|few|TRBD2
CASNRLAGSGSYNEQFF
TGTGCCAGCAATCGGCTAGCGGGAAGCGGCTCCTACAATGAGCAGTTCTTC
>TRBV7-2|TRBJ1-2|many|TRBD1
CASSLGERTGYGYTF
TGTGCCAGCAGCTTAGGGGAGAGGACAGGGTATGGCTACACCTTC